What follows are 9 T cell receptor beta chains derived from one specimen sequenced in a study of blood T cell repertoires in COVID-19. The repertoire was sequenced with immunoSEQ multiplex PCR; TCRdb's copy has only in-frame clones and lacks some. The sample has 80,000 to 100,000 clones, 80% seen once. Sequenced sample: peripheral blood. Receptors originate from a woman between 70 and 85 years old with acute or convalescent COVID-19.

The chain carries TRBV6-5 and TRBJ1-1, with a weak D call TRBD1 (6 bases). V was shortened by 2 bases and J by 4 bases, with 8 bases between the two germline ends. CDR1 is MNHEY, CDR2 SVGAGI, per germline. The CDR3 is 13 amino acids. The CDR3 spells CASSYLGATEAFF. Written as DNA, the CDR3 is TGTGCCAGCAGTTACCTGGGGGCCACTGAAGCTTTCTTT.

This chain links TRBV5-5 with TRBJ1-3, with D hard to call. The CDR3 contains 13 residues. The germline CDR1 and CDR2 sequences are SGHKS and YYEKEE (reference sequence). The V end lost 5 bases, the J end lost 1 base, and 7 bases lay between the germline ends. CDR3 in DNA: TGTGCCAGCAGACATGTATCTGGAAACACCATATATTTT. Translation gives CASRHVSGNTIYF.

The chain uses TRBV29-1 and TRBJ2-1; 10 positions match TRBD2. After removal of 7 bases from V and 7 bases from J, the junction contained 13 bases not matched to a gene. The CDR3 has 15 amino acids. CDR1 SQVTM and CDR2 ANQGSEA come from the germline V gene. CDR3 nucleotide sequence: TGCAGCGCCGTTCCCCCTAGCGGGAGCCGGAATGAGCAGTTCTTC. Translating it yields CSAVPPSGSRNEQFF.

The V gene is TRBV18, the J gene TRBJ2-3, with 12 bases identical to TRBD2. The CDR3 is 17 amino acids. Germline values: CDR1 KGHSH, CDR2 LQKENI. V shed 1 base and J 4 bases; nucleotides not matched to a gene: 6. The CDR3 bases are TGTGCCAGCTCACCACTCCCTAGCGGGGGGGCATCAGATACGCAGTATTTT. Its translation: CASSPLPSGGASDTQYF.

V and J are TRBV7-3 and TRBJ1-1; 11 nucleotides align to TRBD1. The CDR3 has 13 residues. V trimming: 5 bases; J trimming: 6 bases; junction bases outside the gene matches: 2. Germline V lookup: CDR1 SGHTA, CDR2 FQGTGA. The CDR3 region has the DNA TGTGCCAGCAGCATGGGACAGGGGGCTGAAGCTTTCTTT. Translating it yields CASSMGQGAEAFF.

The CDR3 DNA is TGTGCCAGCAGTACTAAAAGGGGTCATCAGCCCCAGCATTTT. Translated: CASSTKRGHQPQHF. The gene calls are TRBV28 and TRBJ1-5; D is possibly TRBD1 (5 bases). The CDR3 length is 14 residues. The V end lost 5 bases, the J end lost 5 bases, and 13 bases lay between the germline ends. Germline-derived CDR1 and CDR2 are MDHEN and SYDVKM.

This clone has just a few counts. This rearrangement joins TRBV19 to TRBJ1-1, with 7 bases lining up with TRBD1. CDR3 length equals 12 residues. CDR1 is LNHDA, CDR2 SQIVND, per germline (reference sequence). The ends lost 4 bases at V and 4 bases at J; junction bases unmatched: 0. Here the CDR3 reads CASSRDSTEAFF. The CDR3 region has the DNA TGTGCCAGTAGTAGGGACAGCACTGAAGCTTTCTTT.

This clone has only a few counts. The rearrangement joins TRBV10-3 to TRBJ2-1, with D possibly TRBD2 on 5 matching bases. From germline, CDR1 is ENHRY and CDR2 SYGVKD. This CDR3 spans 15 amino acids. V gave up 4 bases and J gave up 2 bases, with 12 bases separating them. As DNA, the CDR3 is TGTGCCATCAGTGGTGAGGGAGCTACCTACAATGAGCAGTTCTTC. Its protein product is CAISGEGATYNEQFF.

This clone was recorded only once. V and J are TRBV5-1 and TRBJ2-1, with 9 bases fitting TRBD1. CDR3 size: 13 residues. After removal of 4 bases from V and 7 bases from J, the junction contained 3 bases not matched to a gene. Germline CDR1 is SGHRS and CDR2 is YFSETQ. The CDR3 loop reads CASSGGTGNEQFF. CDR3 coding DNA: TGCGCCAGCAGCGGGGGGACAGGGAATGAGCAGTTCTTC.